The TCR beta chain under discussion was sequenced for a study of blood T cells in healthy people across ages. Study findings and constraints: A roughly linear age-dependent decrease characterized TCR beta diversity per million T cells. With donor CMV status unknown, expanded clonotype changes were possibly confounded.

Trimming left V 8 bases short and J 8 bases short, with 9 bases between. The CDR3 runs 10 residues. The V gene's germline CDR1 is MNHEY and CDR2 SVGAGI. Using a J-beta primer mix together with a sample-barcoded 5' primer, a second PCR was run for about 6 to 12 cycles. Each CDR3 protein is one row after TCRdb ran MiXCR on the 5' RACE reads. This sample carries around 500,000 distinct CDR3 sequences, about 27% of them seen once, and the ten largest clones take 3% to 4.5%. This clonotype occurred a few times. Its matching antigen is unknown. This same sample was also taken into another study, of T cells of mothers and their children. As that report states: A few healthy Caucasian mothers and their six children were the donors. RNA was extracted, and all of it went into cDNA synthesis at about 1.5 ug per 15 ul.

The sequence was collected from a boy aged 2 to 10 in good health. The rearrangement joins TRBV6-5 to TRBJ1-1; D remains ambiguous. Sequences were obtained from blood. CDR3 DNA sequence: TGTGCCAGCGGGTATCCGGAAGCTTTCTTT. Protein sequence: CASGYPEAFF.